This T cell receptor beta chain was profiled in a study of T cells after yellow fever vaccination. General study points: Weaker, the secondary response peaked sooner, at day 5 versus 15.

5'RACE template switching produced TCR cDNA carrying a universal primer site and UMIs. TCRdb re-derived calls from the 5' RACE reads in MiXCR, one entry per CDR3 protein. The table shows around 400,000 distinct CDR3 sequences, with about 9.9% occurring only once. This clonotype showed up just a few times. Antigen unknown. There are 16 residues in the CDR3. This TCR was sampled from a man younger than 30 who received the YFV17D yellow fever vaccine. The chain couples TRBV21-1 to TRBJ2-3; the table gives TRBD1 as D, unverified against the DNA. TRBV21-1 is designated a pseudogene. Sample: PBMCs, taken on the day of the first yellow fever vaccination. The CDR3: CASSNPLGDRADTQYF. The CDR3, as DNA: TGTGCCAGCAGCAATCCCCTGGGAGATCGGGCAGATACGCAGTATTTT.